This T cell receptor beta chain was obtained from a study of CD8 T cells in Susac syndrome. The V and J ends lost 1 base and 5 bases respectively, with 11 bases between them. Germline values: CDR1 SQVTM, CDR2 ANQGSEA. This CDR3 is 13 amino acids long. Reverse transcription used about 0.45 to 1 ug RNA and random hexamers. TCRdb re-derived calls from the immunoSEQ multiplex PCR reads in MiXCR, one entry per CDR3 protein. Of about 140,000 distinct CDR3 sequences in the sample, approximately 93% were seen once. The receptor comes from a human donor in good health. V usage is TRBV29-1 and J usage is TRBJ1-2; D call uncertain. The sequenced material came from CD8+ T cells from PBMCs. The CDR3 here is CSVEVRASYGYTF. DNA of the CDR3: TGCAGCGTTGAAGTGAGAGCGTCTTATGGCTACACCTTC.